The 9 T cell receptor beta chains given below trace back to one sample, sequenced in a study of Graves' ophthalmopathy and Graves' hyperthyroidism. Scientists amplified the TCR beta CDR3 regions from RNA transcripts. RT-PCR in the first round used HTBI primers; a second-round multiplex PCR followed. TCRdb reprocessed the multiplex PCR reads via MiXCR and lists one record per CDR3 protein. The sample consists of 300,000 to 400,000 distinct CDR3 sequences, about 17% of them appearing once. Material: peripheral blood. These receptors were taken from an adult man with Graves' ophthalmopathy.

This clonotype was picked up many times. The CDR3 sequence: CASSIKGFDGYTF. CDR3 in DNA: TGTGCCAGTAGTATTAAAGGGTTCGATGGCTACACCTTC. This chain connects TRBV19 to TRBJ1-2; D is uncertain. Germline V gives CDR1 LNHDA, CDR2 SQIVND (reference sequence). The CDR3 runs 13 residues. The V gene lost 3 bases and the J gene lost 6 bases, with 11 bases spanning the gap.

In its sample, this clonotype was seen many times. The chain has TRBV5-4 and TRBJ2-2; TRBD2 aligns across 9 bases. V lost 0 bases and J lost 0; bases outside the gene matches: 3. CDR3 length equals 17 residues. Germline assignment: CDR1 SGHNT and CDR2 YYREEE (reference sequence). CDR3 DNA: TGTGCCAGCAGCTTGGCTGGCGGGAGGGCGAACACCGGGGAGCTGTTTTTT. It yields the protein CASSLAGGRANTGELFF.

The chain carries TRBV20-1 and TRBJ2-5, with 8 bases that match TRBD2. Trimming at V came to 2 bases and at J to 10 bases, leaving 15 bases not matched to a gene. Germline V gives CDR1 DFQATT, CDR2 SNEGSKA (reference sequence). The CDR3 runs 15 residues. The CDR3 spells CSARPSGSRFGGQYF. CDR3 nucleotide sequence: TGCAGTGCTAGACCTAGCGGGTCCCGTTTTGGGGGCCAGTACTTC.

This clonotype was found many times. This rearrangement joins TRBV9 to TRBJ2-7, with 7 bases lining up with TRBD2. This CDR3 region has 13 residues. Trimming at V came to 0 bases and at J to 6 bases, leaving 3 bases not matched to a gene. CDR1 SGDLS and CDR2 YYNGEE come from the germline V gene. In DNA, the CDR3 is TGTGCCAGCAGCGTAGGGGACTACGGCGAGCAGTACTTC. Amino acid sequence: CASSVGDYGEQYF.

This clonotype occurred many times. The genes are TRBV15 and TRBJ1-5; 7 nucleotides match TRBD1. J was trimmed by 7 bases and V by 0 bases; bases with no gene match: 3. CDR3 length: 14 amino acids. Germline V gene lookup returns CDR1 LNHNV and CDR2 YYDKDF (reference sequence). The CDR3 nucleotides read TGTGCCACCAGCAGAGAACTGGGACAGCAGCCCCAGCATTTT. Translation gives CATSRELGQQPQHF.

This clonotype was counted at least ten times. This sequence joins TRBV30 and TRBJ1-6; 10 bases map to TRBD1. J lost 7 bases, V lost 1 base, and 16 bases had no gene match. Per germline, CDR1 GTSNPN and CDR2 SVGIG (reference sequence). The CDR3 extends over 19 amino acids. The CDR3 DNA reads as TGTGCCTGGAGTGACCGAACCCTCCAGACAGGGGGCCGGAATTCACCCCTCCACTTT. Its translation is CAWSDRTLQTGGRNSPLHF.

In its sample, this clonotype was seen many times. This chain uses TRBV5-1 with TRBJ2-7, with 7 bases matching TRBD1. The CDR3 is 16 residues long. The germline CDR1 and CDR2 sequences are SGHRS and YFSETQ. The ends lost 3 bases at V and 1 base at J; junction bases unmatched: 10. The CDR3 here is CASSSRSGTESYEQYF. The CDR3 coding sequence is TGCGCCAGCAGCTCGCGATCCGGGACAGAGTCCTACGAGCAGTACTTC.

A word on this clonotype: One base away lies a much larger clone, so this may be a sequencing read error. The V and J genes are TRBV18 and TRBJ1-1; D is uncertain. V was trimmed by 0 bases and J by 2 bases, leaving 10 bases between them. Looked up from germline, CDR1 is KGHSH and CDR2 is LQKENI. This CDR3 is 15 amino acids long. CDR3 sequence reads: CASSPPGLSNTEAFF. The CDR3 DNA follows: TGTGCCAGCTCACCACCTGGGTTAAGTAACACTGAAGCTTTCTTT.

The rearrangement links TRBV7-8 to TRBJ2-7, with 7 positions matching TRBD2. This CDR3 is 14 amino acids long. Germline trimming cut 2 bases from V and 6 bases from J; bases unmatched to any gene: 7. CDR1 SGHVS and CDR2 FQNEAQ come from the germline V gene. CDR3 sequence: CASSLIAGGGEQYF. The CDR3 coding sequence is TGTGCCAGCAGCTTAATAGCGGGCGGTGGCGAGCAGTACTTC.